This T cell receptor (beta chain) was sequenced in a study of cytomegalovirus exposure and HLA in healthy donors. The CDR3 contains 14 residues. V was pared by 0 bases and J by 5 bases, with 10 bases between. From germline, CDR1 is LGHNA and CDR2 YSLEER. With 60 Vbeta and 13 Jbeta primers, the PCR was carried out. Profiled with immunoSEQ multiplex PCR; TCRdb holds only in-frame clones, not every one. The sample lists tens of thousands of clones; around three quarters were seen once. The source of this sequence is a man aged 25 to 40 in good health and CMV-seronegative. Specimen: PBMCs. This chain links TRBV4-3 with TRBJ2-5; perhaps TRBD1 as D (7 bases). CDR3 in amino acids: CASSQDPGGETQYF. CDR3 sequence (DNA): TGCGCCAGCAGCCAAGACCCAGGGGGGGAGACCCAGTACTTC.